The entry below gives a single T cell receptor beta chain sequence along with its context. As yet, its antigen is unknown. Trimming took 5 bases from V and 1 from J, leaving 13 bases between them. CDR3 size: 15 residues. Looked up from germline, CDR1 is SEHNR and CDR2 is FQNEAQ (reference sequence). Every donor was a Caucasian adult from Nashville, Tennessee. The split of CD4+ cells yielded CD45RA+ naive and CD45RA-negative memory subsets. These data belong to a study of shared clonotypes between healthy human individuals. Some clones are missing from TCRdb's copy, which holds only in-frame ones; the method was immunoSEQ multiplex PCR. The sample lists about 520,000 clones, 95% to 97% occurring once. Study-level results: It was observed that roughly 5.1% of naive CD4 clonotypes were shared across several donors.

Sequenced: naive CD4+ T cells sorted from blood. Described subset: CD45RA+ positively selected. The chain couples TRBV7-9 to TRBJ2-3; D uncertain. The TCR sequence derives from a woman in her 30s in good health. CDR3 DNA: TGTGCCAGCAGCCGCACCGCGGATCGCACAGATACGCAGTATTTT. As protein: CASSRTADRTDTQYF.